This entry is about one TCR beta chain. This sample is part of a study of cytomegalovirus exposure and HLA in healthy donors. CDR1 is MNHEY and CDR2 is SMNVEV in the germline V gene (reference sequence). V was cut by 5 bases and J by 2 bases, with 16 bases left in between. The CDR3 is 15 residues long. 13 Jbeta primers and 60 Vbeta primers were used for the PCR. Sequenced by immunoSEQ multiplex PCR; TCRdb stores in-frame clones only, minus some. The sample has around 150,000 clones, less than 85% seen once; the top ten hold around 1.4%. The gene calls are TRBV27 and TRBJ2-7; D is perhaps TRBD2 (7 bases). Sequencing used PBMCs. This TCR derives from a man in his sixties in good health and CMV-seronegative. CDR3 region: CASSLRGARAYEQYF. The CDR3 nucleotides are TGTGCCAGCAGTCTCCGGGGGGCGCGGGCCTACGAGCAGTACTTC.